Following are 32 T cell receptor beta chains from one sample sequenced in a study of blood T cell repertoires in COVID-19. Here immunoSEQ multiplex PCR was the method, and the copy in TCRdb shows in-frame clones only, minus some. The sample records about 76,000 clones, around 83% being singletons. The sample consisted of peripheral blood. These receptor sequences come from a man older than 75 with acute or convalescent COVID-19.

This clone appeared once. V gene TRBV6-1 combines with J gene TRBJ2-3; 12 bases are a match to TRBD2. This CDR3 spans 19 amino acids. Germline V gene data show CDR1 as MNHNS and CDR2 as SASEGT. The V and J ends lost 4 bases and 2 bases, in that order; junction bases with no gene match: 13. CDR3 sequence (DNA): TGTGCCAGCAGTGCCGACTCTCCACTAGCGGGAGGATTCACAGATACGCAGTATTTT. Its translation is CASSADSPLAGGFTDTQYF.

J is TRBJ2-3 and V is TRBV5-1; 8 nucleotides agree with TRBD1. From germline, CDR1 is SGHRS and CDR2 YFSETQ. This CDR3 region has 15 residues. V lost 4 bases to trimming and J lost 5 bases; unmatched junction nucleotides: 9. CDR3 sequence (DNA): TGCGCCAGCAGCCGACAGGGGTTATTAAGAGATACGCAGTATTTT. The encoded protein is CASSRQGLLRDTQYF.

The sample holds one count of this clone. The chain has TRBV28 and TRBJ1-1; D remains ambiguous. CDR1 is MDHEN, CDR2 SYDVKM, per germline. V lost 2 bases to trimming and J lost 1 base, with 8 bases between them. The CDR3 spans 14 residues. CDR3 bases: TGTGCCAGCAGTTTACACGGGAAGAACACTGAAGCTTTCTTT. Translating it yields CASSLHGKNTEAFF.

The CDR3 sequence: CASSRGVGTSGRAGTDTQYF. The CDR3 DNA sequence: TGTGCCAGCTCACGGGGAGTCGGGACTAGCGGGAGGGCCGGCACAGATACGCAGTATTTT. The chain is built from TRBV18 and TRBJ2-3, with 16 bases identical to TRBD2. Trimming cost V 4 bases and J 1 base; bases outside gene matches: 11. This CDR3 is built from 20 residues. Germline CDR1 is KGHSH and CDR2 is LQKENI.

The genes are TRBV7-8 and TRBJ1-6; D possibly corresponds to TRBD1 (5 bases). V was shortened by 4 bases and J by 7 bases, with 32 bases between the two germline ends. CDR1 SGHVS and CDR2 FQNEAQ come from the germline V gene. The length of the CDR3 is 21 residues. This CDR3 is CASSSTKRQLWARGSNSPLHF. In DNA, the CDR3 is TGTGCCAGCAGCTCTACCAAGAGACAGCTCTGGGCTAGGGGCTCAAATTCACCCCTCCACTTT.

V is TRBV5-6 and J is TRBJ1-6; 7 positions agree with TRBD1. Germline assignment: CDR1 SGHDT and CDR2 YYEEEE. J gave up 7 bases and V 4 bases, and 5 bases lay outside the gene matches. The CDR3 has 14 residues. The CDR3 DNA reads TGTGCCAGCAGCATGGGACAGCCGAATTCACCCCTCCACTTT. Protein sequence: CASSMGQPNSPLHF.

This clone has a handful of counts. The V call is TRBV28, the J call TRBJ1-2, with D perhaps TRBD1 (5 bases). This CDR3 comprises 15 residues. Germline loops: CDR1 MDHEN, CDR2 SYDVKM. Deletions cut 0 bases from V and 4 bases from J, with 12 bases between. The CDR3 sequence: CASSLWAGQIYGYTF. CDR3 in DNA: TGTGCCAGCAGTTTATGGGCAGGGCAGATCTATGGCTACACCTTC.

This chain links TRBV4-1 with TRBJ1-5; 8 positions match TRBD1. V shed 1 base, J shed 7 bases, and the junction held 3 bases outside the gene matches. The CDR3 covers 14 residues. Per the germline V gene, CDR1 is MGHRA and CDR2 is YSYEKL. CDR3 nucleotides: TGCGCCAGCAGCCAAGTGACAGGGGTACAGCCCCAGCATTTT. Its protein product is CASSQVTGVQPQHF.

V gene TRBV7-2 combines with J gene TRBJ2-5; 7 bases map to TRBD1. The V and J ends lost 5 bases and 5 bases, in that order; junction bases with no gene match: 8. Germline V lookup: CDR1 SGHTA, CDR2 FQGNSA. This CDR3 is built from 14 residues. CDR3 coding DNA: TGTGCCAGCAGCGCCCGACAGGGCATGGAGACCCAGTACTTC. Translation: CASSARQGMETQYF.

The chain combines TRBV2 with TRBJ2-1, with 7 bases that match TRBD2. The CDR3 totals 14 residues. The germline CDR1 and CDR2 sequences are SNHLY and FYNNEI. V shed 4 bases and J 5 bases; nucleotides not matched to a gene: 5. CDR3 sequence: CASSGWRGNNEQFF. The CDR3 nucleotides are TGTGCCAGCAGTGGGTGGCGGGGGAACAATGAGCAGTTCTTC.

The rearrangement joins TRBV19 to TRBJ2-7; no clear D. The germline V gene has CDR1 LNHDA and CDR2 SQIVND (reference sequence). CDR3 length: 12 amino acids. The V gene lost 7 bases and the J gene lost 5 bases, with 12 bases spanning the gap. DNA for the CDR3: TGTGCCAGTAATACACATGGTAACGAGCAGTACTTC. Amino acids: CASNTHGNEQYF.

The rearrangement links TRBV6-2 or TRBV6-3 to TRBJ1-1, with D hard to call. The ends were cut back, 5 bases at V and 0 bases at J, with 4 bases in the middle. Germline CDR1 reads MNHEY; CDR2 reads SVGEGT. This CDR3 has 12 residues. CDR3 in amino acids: CASSTMNTEAFF. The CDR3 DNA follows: TGTGCCAGCAGTACTATGAACACTGAAGCTTTCTTT.

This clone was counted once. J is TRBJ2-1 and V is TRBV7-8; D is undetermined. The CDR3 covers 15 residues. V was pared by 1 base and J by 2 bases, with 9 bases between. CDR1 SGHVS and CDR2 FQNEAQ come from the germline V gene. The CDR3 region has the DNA TGTGCCAGCAGCTTAGTCGCCAGCGCCTACAATGAGCAGTTCTTC. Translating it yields CASSLVASAYNEQFF. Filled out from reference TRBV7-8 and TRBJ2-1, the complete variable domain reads GAGVSQSPRYKVAKRGQDVALRCDPISGHVSLFWYQQALGQGPEFLTYFQNEAQLDKSGLPSDRFFAERPEGSVSTLKIQRTQQEDSAVYLCASSLVASAYNEQFFGPGTRLTVL.

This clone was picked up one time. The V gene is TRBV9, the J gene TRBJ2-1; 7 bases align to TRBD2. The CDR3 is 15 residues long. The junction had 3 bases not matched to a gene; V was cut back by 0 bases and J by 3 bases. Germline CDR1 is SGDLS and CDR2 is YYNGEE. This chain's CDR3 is CASSVDGGIYNEQFF. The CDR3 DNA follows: TGTGCCAGCAGCGTAGACGGGGGGATCTACAATGAGCAGTTCTTC.

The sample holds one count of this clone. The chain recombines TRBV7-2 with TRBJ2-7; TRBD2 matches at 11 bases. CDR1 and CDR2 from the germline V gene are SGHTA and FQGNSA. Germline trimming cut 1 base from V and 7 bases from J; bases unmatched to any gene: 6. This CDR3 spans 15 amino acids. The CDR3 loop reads CASSLVGTSGGEQYF. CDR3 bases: TGTGCCAGCAGCTTAGTGGGGACTAGCGGAGGGGAGCAGTACTTC.

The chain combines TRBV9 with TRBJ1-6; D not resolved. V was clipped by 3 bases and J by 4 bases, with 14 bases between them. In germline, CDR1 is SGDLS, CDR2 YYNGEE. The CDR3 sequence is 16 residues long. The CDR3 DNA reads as TGTGCCAGCAGCGCCCTGGATAGCAAATATAATTCACCCCTCCACTTT. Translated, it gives CASSALDSKYNSPLHF. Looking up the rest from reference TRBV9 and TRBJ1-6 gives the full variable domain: DSGVTQTPKHLITATGQRVTLRCSPRSGDLSVYWYQQSLDQGLQFLIQYYNGEERAKGNILERFSAQQFPDLHSELNLSSLELGDSALYFCASSALDSKYNSPLHFGNGTRLTVT.

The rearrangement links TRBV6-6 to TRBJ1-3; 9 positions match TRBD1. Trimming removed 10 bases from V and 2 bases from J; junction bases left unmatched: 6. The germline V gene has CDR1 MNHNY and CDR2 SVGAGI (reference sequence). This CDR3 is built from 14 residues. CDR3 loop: CATLRDRAGNTIYF. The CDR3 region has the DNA TGTGCCACGCTCCGGGACAGGGCTGGAAACACCATATATTTT.

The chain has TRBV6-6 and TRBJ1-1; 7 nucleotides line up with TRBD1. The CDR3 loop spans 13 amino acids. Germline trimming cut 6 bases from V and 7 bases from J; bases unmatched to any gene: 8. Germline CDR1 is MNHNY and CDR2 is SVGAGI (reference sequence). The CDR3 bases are TGTGCCAGCAGGCCGACAGGGACGAATGAAGCTTTCTTT. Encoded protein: CASRPTGTNEAFF.

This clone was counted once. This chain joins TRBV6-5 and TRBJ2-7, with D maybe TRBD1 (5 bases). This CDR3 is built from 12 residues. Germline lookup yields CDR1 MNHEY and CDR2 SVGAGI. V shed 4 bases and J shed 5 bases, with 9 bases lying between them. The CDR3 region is CASSSQGHEQYF. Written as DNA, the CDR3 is TGTGCCAGCAGTTCCCAGGGCCACGAGCAGTACTTC.

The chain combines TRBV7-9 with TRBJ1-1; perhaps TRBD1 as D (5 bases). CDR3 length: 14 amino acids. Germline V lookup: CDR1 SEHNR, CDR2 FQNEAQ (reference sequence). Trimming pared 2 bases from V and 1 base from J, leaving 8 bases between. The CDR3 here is CASSLNQGNTEAFF. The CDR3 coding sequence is TGTGCCAGCAGCTTAAATCAGGGGAACACTGAAGCTTTCTTT.

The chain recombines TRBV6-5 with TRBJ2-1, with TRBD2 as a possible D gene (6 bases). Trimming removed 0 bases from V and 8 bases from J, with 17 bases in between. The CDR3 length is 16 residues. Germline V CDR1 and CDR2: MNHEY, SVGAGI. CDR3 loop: CASSYSFGRGVHEQFF. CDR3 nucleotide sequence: TGTGCCAGCAGTTACTCCTTCGGGAGAGGGGTCCATGAGCAGTTCTTC.

The CDR3 spells CASNGGNSNQPQHF. CDR3 bases: TGTGCCAGCAACGGAGGAAATAGCAATCAGCCCCAGCATTTT. The genes are TRBV2 and TRBJ1-5; D gene ambiguous. This CDR3 is built from 14 residues. Trimming left V 7 bases short and J 0 bases short, with 10 bases between. Germline values: CDR1 SNHLY, CDR2 FYNNEI.

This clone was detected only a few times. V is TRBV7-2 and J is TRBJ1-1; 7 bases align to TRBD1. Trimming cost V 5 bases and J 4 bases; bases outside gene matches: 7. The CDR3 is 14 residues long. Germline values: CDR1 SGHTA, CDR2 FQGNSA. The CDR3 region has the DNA TGTGCCAGCAGCCCGGACAGGTGGGGCACTGAAGCTTTCTTT. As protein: CASSPDRWGTEAFF.

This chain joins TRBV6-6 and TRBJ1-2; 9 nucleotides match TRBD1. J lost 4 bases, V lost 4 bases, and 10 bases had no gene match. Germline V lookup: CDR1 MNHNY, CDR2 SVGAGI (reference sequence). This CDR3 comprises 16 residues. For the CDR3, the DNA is TGTGCCAGCAGTTCCCGGGACAGGGAGCGGGGCTATGGCTACACCTTC. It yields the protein CASSSRDRERGYGYTF.

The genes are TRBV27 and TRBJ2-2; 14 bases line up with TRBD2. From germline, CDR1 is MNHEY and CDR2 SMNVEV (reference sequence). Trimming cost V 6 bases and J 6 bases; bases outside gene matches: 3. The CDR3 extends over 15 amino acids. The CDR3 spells CASSPGLAGAGELFF. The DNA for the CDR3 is TGTGCCAGCAGCCCGGGACTAGCGGGAGCCGGGGAGCTGTTTTTT.

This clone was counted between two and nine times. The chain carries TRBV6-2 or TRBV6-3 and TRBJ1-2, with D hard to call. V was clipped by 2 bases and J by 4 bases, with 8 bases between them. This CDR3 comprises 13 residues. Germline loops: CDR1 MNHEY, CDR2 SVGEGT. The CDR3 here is CASSYTVFYGYTF. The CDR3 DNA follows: TGTGCCAGCAGTTACACAGTTTTCTATGGCTACACCTTC.

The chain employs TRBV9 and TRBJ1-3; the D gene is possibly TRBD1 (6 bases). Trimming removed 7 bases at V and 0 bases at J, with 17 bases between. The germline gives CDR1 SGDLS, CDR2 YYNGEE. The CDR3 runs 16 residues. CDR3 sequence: CASSGPGAGSGNTIYF. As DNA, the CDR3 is TGTGCCAGCTCTGGACCAGGGGCCGGCTCTGGAAACACCATATATTTT.

The CDR3: CASSFMGSLTYGYTF. Here the CDR3 DNA reads TGTGCCAGCAGCTTTATGGGCAGCCTTACATATGGCTACACCTTC. This rearrangement joins TRBV11-2 to TRBJ1-2; no reliable D call. From germline, CDR1 is SGHAT and CDR2 FQNNGV. V shed 3 bases and J shed 5 bases, with 16 bases lying between them. The CDR3 length is 15 residues.

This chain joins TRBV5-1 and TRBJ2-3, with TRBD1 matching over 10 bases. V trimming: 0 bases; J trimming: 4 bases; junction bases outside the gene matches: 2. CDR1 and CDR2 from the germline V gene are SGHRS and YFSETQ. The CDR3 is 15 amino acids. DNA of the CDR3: TGCGCCAGCAGCTTGGGACAGGGGGCGGCAGATACGCAGTATTTT. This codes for CASSLGQGAADTQYF.

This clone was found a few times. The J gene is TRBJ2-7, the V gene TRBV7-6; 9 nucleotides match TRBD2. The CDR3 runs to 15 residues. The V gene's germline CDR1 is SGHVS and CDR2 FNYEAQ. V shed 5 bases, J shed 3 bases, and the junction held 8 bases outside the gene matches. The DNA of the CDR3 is TGTGCCAGCAGCAGGCTACTAGCGGGCGACTACGAGCAGTACTTC. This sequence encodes CASSRLLAGDYEQYF. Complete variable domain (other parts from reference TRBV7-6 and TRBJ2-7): GAGVSQSPRYKVTKRGQDVALRCDPISGHVSLYWYRQALGQGPEFLTYFNYEAQQDKSGLPNDRFSAERPEGSISTLTIQRTEQRDSAMYRCASSRLLAGDYEQYFGPGTRLTVT.

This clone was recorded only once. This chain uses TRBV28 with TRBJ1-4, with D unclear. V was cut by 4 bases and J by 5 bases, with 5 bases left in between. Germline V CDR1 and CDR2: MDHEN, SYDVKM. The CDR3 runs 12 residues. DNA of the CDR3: TGTGCCAGCAGTTCCTCCAATGAAAAACTGTTTTTT. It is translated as CASSSSNEKLFF.

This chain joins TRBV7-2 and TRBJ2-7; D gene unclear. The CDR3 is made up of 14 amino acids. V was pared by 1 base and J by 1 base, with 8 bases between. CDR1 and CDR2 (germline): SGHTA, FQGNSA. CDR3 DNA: TGTGCCAGCAGCTTAGAGGCGGAATCCTACGAGCAGTACTTC. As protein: CASSLEAESYEQYF. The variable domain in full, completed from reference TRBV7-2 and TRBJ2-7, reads GAGVSQSPSNKVTEKGKDVELRCDPISGHTALYWYRQSLGQGLEFLIYFQGNSAPDKSGLPSDRFSAERTGGSVSTLTIQRTQQEDSAVYLCASSLEAESYEQYFGPGTRLTVT.